These 20 T cell receptor beta chains originate from one sample sequenced in a study of vaccination effects on CD4 cells after COVID-19. Profiling relied on immunoSEQ multiplex PCR, and the TCRdb table lists in-frame clones only, not all of them. The sample has about 76,000 clones, approximately 80% seen once. Following 10 days of culture, CD4+ T cells were isolated. No antigen has been identified for these receptors. Sequencing used CD4+ T cells from PBMCs cultured without peptide, obtained before COVID-19 vaccination. The source is a human donor who received a COVID-19 vaccine.

J is TRBJ1-2 and V is TRBV6-2 or TRBV6-3, with D possibly matching TRBD1 (5 bases). The CDR3 spans 15 residues. Germline loops: CDR1 MNHEY, CDR2 SVGEGT. V was cut by 2 bases and J by 0 bases, with 10 bases left in between. CDR3 sequence (DNA): TGTGCCAGCAGTTACCCCGGGACGTCTAACTATGGCTACACCTTC. The encoded protein is CASSYPGTSNYGYTF.

The J gene is TRBJ2-7, the V gene TRBV21-1; the table's D gene call, TRBD1, was not cross checked with the DNA. TRBV21-1 is labeled a pseudogene. The CDR3 is 14 amino acids. The CDR3 sequence is CASSIRDILYEQYV. CDR3 DNA sequence: TGTGCCAGCAGTATCCGGGACATACTCTACGAGCAGTACGTC.

In nucleotides, the CDR3 is TGTGCCAGTACCATATCCAACAGGCGAGGGGACACTGAAGCTTTCTTT. Amino acid sequence: CASTISNRRGDTEAFF. The J gene is TRBJ1-1, the V gene TRBV19, with a possible D match to TRBD1 (5 bases). The CDR3 contains 16 residues. Trimming removed 7 bases at V and 3 bases at J, with 21 bases between. Germline V CDR1 and CDR2: LNHDA, SQIVND (reference sequence).

The CDR3 coding sequence is TGTGCCAGCAGCCAAGATCTCACGGGGAGGAAACTGTTTTTT. It specifies CASSQDLTGRKLFF. The chain uses TRBV3-1 (or the pseudogene TRBV3-2) and TRBJ1-4; no clear D. V lost 0 bases, J lost 11 bases, and 13 bases lay in between. Germline CDR1 is LGHDT and CDR2 is YNNKEL (reference sequence). CDR3 length equals 14 residues.

The chain combines TRBV18 with TRBJ2-1; 9 nucleotides align to TRBD2. The V and J ends lost 4 bases and 3 bases, in that order; junction bases with no gene match: 4. This CDR3 contains 15 residues. Germline CDR1 KGHSH, CDR2 LQKENI. The CDR3 spells CASSQAGGSYNEQFF. The DNA for the CDR3 is TGTGCCAGCTCACAAGCGGGGGGAAGCTACAATGAGCAGTTCTTC.

J is TRBJ1-4 and V is TRBV5-1, with a weak D call TRBD1 (6 bases). The CDR3 spans 18 residues. Germline lookup yields CDR1 SGHRS and CDR2 YFSETQ. Trimming removed 4 bases from V and 4 bases from J, with 23 bases in between. The CDR3: CASSLKTGNRPVNEKLFF. CDR3 DNA: TGCGCCAGCAGCCTAAAGACAGGAAACCGACCCGTTAATGAAAAACTGTTTTTT. Using reference TRBV5-1 and TRBJ1-4 for the parts outside the CDR3, the full variable domain is KAGVTQTPRYLIKTRGQQVTLSCSPISGHRSVSWYQQTPGQGLQFLFEYFSETQRNKGNFPGRFSGRQFSNSRSEMNVSTLELGDSALYLCASSLKTGNRPVNEKLFFGSGTQLSVL.

The chain couples TRBV7-2 to TRBJ1-1; D perhaps matches TRBD1 (5 bases). The CDR3 totals 16 residues. Germline CDR1 SGHTA, CDR2 FQGNSA. V gave up 2 bases and J gave up 4 bases, with 17 bases separating them. The CDR3 is CASSLSNRTSSTEAFF. The CDR3 DNA is TGTGCCAGCAGCTTATCAAACAGGACCTCAAGCACTGAAGCTTTCTTT.

This clone came up a few times. V and J are TRBV5-1 and TRBJ1-3; perhaps TRBD1 as D (6 bases). V lost 4 bases and J 0 bases, leaving 14 bases between the germline ends. This CDR3 spans 16 amino acids. The germline V gene encodes CDR1 SGHRS and CDR2 YFSETQ. The CDR3 here is CASSLQGPNSGNTIYF. CDR3 in DNA: TGCGCCAGCAGCCTACAGGGACCTAACTCTGGAAACACCATATATTTT.

This clone was observed a few times. The genes are TRBV10-3 and TRBJ2-5; D ambiguous. Germline loops: CDR1 ENHRY, CDR2 SYGVKD. This CDR3 spans 12 amino acids. V lost 3 bases and J 10 bases, leaving 12 bases between the germline ends. CDR3 region: CAISDYGPGQYF. The CDR3 bases are TGTGCCATCAGTGACTACGGACCGGGCCAGTACTTC.

The gene calls are TRBV7-2 and TRBJ2-7; 8 bases fit TRBD1. V shed 1 base, J shed 1 base, and the junction held 6 bases outside the gene matches. CDR3 size: 16 residues. Germline V lookup: CDR1 SGHTA, CDR2 FQGNSA. CDR3 amino acids: CASSLVGQGASYEQYV. The CDR3 nucleotides are TGTGCCAGCAGCTTAGTTGGGCAGGGGGCGTCCTACGAGCAGTACGTC.

The J gene is TRBJ1-1, the V gene TRBV5-1, with D unclear. CDR1 and CDR2 (germline): SGHRS, YFSETQ. The CDR3 is made up of 16 amino acids. Trimming shortened V by 0 bases and J by 0 bases, and 12 bases separated the two germline ends. The CDR3 DNA follows: TGCGCCAGCAGCTTGGCCGGCGGTGGCATGAACACTGAAGCTTTCTTT. Protein sequence: CASSLAGGGMNTEAFF.

A single count supports this clone. The V call is TRBV6-6, the J call TRBJ1-3; D ambiguous. This CDR3 is built from 14 residues. Trimming cost V 0 bases and J 0 bases, with 3 bases left between them. Germline-derived CDR1 and CDR2 are MNHNY and SVGAGI (reference sequence). Here the CDR3 reads CASSYSTSGNTIYF. The DNA of the CDR3 is TGTGCCAGCAGTTACTCGACCTCTGGAAACACCATATATTTT.

CDR3 nucleotides: TGTGCCAGCAGTTTAATTGGAAACACCATATATTTT. Translating it yields CASSLIGNTIYF. The chain links TRBV12-3 or TRBV12-4 to TRBJ1-3; D remains unclear. The CDR3 has 12 residues. The ends were cut back, 2 bases at V and 3 bases at J, with 2 bases in the middle.

The chain employs TRBV2 and TRBJ2-2; a weak D match, TRBD1 (6 bases). V was cut by 11 bases and J by 3 bases, with 16 bases left in between. The length of the CDR3 is 14 residues. The germline CDR1 and CDR2 sequences are SNHLY and FYNNEI. The CDR3 is CAGKVTGYTGELFF. The CDR3 DNA reads as TGTGCCGGAAAAGTAACAGGGTACACCGGGGAGCTGTTTTTT.

The chain uses TRBV24-1 and TRBJ1-6; D remains unclear. CDR1 and CDR2 (germline): KGHDR, SFDVKD. CDR3 size: 13 residues. The germline V and J ends were trimmed by 4 bases and 7 bases, with 7 bases remaining between them. CDR3 region: CATSEPLNSPLHF. CDR3 coding DNA: TGTGCCACCAGTGAGCCACTAAATTCACCCCTCCACTTT.

CDR3 protein: CASSQSTDTQYF. DNA for the CDR3: TGTGCCAGCAGTCAGAGCACAGATACGCAGTATTTT. The gene calls are TRBV12-3 or TRBV12-4 and TRBJ2-3; D remains unclear. The length of the CDR3 is 12 residues. V was pared by 5 bases and J by 0 bases, with 3 bases between.

The chain employs TRBV4-1 and TRBJ2-7, with unresolved D. The CDR3 has 13 amino acids. Germline loops: CDR1 MGHRA, CDR2 YSYEKL. V was clipped by 3 bases and J by 6 bases, with 12 bases between them. CDR3 protein: CASSHYRHLEQYV. DNA of the CDR3: TGCGCCAGCAGCCACTACAGACACCTCGAGCAGTACGTC.

The CDR3 region is CATSEGTGSYNEQFF. The CDR3 coding sequence is TGTGCCACCTCGGAGGGGACAGGGTCCTACAATGAGCAGTTCTTC. V usage is TRBV24-1 and J usage is TRBJ2-1; 9 bases fit TRBD1. Germline V gene lookup returns CDR1 KGHDR and CDR2 SFDVKD. CDR3 length: 15 amino acids. V gave up 9 bases and J gave up 1 base; unmatched junction bases: 6.

V is TRBV11-1 and J is TRBJ2-4; no reliable D call. V dropped 5 bases and J dropped 9 bases, with 17 bases sitting between them. Germline CDR1 SGHAT, CDR2 FQDESV (reference sequence). The CDR3 extends over 14 amino acids. The CDR3 coding sequence is TGTGCCAGCAGCCCCCGTGTTAACTCGGTCATTCAGTACTTC. Translation gives CASSPRVNSVIQYF.

The rearrangement uses TRBV4-1 and TRBJ2-3, with unresolved D. The germline gives CDR1 MGHRA, CDR2 YSYEKL. With 2 bases removed from V and 2 bases from J, the gap between germline ends came to 8 bases. The CDR3 is 14 residues long. The CDR3 DNA sequence: TGCGCCAGCAGCCAATTGGCGGTCACAGATACGCAGTATTTT. The encoded protein is CASSQLAVTDTQYF.